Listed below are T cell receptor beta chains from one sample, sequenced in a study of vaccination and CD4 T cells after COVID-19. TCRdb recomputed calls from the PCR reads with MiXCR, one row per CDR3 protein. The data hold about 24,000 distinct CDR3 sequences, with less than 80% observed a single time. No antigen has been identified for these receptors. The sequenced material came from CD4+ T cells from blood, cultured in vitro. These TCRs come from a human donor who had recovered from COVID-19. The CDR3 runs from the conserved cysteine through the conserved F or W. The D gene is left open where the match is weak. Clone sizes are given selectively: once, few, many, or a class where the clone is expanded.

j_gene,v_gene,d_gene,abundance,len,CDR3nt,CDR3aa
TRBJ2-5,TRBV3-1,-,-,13,TGTGCCAGCAGCCGGGATGGCCTGCGGACCCAGTACTTC,CASSRDGLRTQYF
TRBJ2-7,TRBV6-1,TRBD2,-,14,TGTGCCAGCAGTGAAGGGGCCCCGGGAGGCGAGCAGTACTTC,CASSEGAPGGEQYF
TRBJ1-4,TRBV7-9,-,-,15,TGTGCCAGCAGCCCCATCAAACAGGAGGGTGAAAAACTGTTTTTT,CASSPIKQEGEKLFF
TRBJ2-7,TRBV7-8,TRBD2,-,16,TGTGCCAGCAGCTTAGCGTGGGGGGGTAAGAGCTACGAGCAGTACTTC,CASSLAWGGKSYEQYF
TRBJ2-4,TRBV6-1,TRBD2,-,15,TGTGCCAGCAGTACCTTAGCGGGAGGGAAAAACATTCAGTACTTC,CASSTLAGGKNIQYF
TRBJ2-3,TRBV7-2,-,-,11,TGTGCCAGCAGCCCCAGCCGTACGCAGTATTTT,CASSPSRTQYF
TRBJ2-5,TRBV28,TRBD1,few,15,TGTGCCAGCAGTCCACCGGGACAGGGTGCAGAGACCCAGTACTTC,CASSPPGQGAETQYF
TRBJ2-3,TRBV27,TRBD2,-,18,TGTGCCAGCAGTTTACCTAGCGGGGGGACTCAGGCGCGGGATACGCAGTATTTT,CASSLPSGGTQARDTQYF
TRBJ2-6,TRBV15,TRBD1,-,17,TGTGCCACCAGCAGACAGGGGGCGCTCTCTGGGGCCAACGTCCTGACTTTC,CATSRQGALSGANVLTF
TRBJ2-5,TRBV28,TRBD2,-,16,TGTGCCAGCAGTTTAAGTTGGACTAGCAGTCAAGAGACCCAGTACTTC,CASSLSWTSSQETQYF
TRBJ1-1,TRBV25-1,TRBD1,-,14,TGTGCCAGCAGTTTATTATGGGACAGTTCTGAAGCTTTCTTT,CASSLLWDSSEAFF
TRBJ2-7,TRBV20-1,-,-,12,TGCAGTGCCATTGGGCCCCCCTACGAGCAGTACTTC,CSAIGPPYEQYF
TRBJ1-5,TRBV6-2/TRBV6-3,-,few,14,TGTGCCAGCAGTTACTCGGCAGAAAATCAGCCCCAGCATTTT,CASSYSAENQPQHF
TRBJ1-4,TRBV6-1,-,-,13,TGTGCCAGCAGTGCGAAACCTAATGAAAAACTGTTTTTT,CASSAKPNEKLFF
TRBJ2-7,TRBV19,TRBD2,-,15,TGTGCCAGTAGTAAGGAGCGGGAGGGTTCCTACGAGCAGTACTTC,CASSKEREGSYEQYF
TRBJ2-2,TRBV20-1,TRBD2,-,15,TGCAGTGCTAGGGCCTCACTAGCGGGGGGCGGGGAGCTGTTTTTT,CSARASLAGGGELFF
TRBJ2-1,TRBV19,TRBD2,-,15,TGTGCCAGTAGTATAAGGACTAGACAGTACAATGAGCAGTTCTTC,CASSIRTRQYNEQFF
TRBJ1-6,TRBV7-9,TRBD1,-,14,TGTGCCAGCAGCCACAGGGGTTCGAATTCACCCCTCCACTTT,CASSHRGSNSPLHF
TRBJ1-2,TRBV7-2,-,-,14,TGTGCCAGCAGCGTCGGACAGACCCCCTATGGCTACACCTTC,CASSVGQTPYGYTF
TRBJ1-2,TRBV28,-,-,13,TGTGCCAGCAGTTTACAAGGCCTGGCTGGCTACACCTTC,CASSLQGLAGYTF
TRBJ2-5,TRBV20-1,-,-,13,TGCAGTATCTTGGGGCGGCCAGGGGAGACCCAGTACTTC,CSILGRPGETQYF
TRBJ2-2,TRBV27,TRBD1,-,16,TGTGCCAGCAGTTCCCGGGACAGAGTCTCCACCGGGGAGCTGTTTTTT,CASSSRDRVSTGELFF
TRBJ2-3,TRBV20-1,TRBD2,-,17,TGCAGTGCTAGACCATTCGGGGCTAGCGGGAGCACAGATACGCAGTATTTT,CSARPFGASGSTDTQYF
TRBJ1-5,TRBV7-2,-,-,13,TGTGCCAGCGGGGGATGGGGCAATCAGCCCCAGCATTTT,CASGGWGNQPQHF
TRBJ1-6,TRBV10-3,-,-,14,TGTGCCATCAGGACGACCGGGATCGGTTCACCCCTCCACTTT,CAIRTTGIGSPLHF
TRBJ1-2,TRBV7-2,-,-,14,TGTGCCAGCAGCTCCCCTCCAGGTGTCTATGGCTACACCTTC,CASSSPPGVYGYTF
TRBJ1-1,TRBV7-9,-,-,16,TGTGCCAGCAGCTCCCCCCCAGGGGCAGGGAACACTGAAGCTTTCTTT,CASSSPPGAGNTEAFF
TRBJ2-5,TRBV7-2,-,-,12,TGTGCCAGCACCAACGGACAAGAGACCCAGTACTTC,CASTNGQETQYF
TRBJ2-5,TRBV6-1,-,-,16,TGTGCCAGCTGTCCGCTTTCAGGGGCGGATGCAGAGACCCAGTACTTC,CASCPLSGADAETQYF
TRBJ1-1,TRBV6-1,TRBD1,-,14,TGTGCCAGCAGTCGAGACAGGGTGCGCACTGAAGCTTTCTTT,CASSRDRVRTEAFF
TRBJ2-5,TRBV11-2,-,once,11,TGTGCCAGCAGCTTACGGGAGACCCAGTACTTC,CASSLRETQYF
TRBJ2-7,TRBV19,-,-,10,TGTGCCAGTGGGGTCGAGGAGCAGTACTTC,CASGVEEQYF
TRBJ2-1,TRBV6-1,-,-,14,TGTGCCAGCAGAGAAATATATCCGGGCAGTGAGCAGTTCTTC,CASREIYPGSEQFF
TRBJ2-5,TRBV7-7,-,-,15,TGTGCCAGCAGCTCGTCGACAGTTAACCAAGAGACCCAGTACTTC,CASSSSTVNQETQYF
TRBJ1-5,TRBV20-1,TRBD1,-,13,TGCAGCGGACAGGGACCGAGCAATCAGCCCCAGCATTTT,CSGQGPSNQPQHF
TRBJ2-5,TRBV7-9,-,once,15,TGTGCCAGCAGGTACAATCGAGGCCTGTCAGAGACCCAGTACTTC,CASRYNRGLSETQYF
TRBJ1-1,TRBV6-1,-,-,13,TGTGCCAGCAGTGAACGCGGGACACATGAAGCTTTCTTT,CASSERGTHEAFF
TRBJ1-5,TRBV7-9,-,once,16,TGTGCCAGCAGCTTATCCGGTGGGGCCGGGGTGGGACCCCAGCATTTT,CASSLSGGAGVGPQHF
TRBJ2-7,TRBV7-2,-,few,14,TGTGCCAGCAGCTTAGGTAAACAGGGTAAGGAGCAGTACTTC,CASSLGKQGKEQYF
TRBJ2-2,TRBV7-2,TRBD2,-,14,TGTGCCAGCAGCTTAGGACTAGCTGCCGGGGAGCTGTTTTTT,CASSLGLAAGELFF
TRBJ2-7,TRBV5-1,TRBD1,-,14,TGCGCCAGCAGCTCGACAGGGACCCCCCTCGAGCAGTACTTC,CASSSTGTPLEQYF
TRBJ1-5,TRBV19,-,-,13,TGTGCCAGTAGCGGACAGAAAAATCAGCCCCAGCATTTT,CASSGQKNQPQHF
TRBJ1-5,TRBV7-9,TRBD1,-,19,TGTGCCAGCAGCTTACCCAGGGGGTTAGGCCCCGTCGTTTACCAGCCCCAGCATTTT,CASSLPRGLGPVVYQPQHF
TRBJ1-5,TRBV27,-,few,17,TGTGCCAGCAGTTTAAACCCCCTGGGGACCAGCAATCAGCCCCAGCATTTT,CASSLNPLGTSNQPQHF
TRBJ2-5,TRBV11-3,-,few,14,TGTGCCAGCAGCTTAGAAGGGGTACAAGAGACCCAGTACTTC,CASSLEGVQETQYF
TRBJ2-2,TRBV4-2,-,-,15,TGTGCCAGCAGCCAAGAACAGGACCCCACCGGGGAGCTGTTTTTT,CASSQEQDPTGELFF